The entry that follows covers one T cell receptor (beta chain) sequence. Its specificity is not known. There are 15 residues in the CDR3. Per germline, CDR1 LNHDA and CDR2 SQIVND (reference sequence). V lost 4 bases to trimming and J lost 5 bases; unmatched junction nucleotides: 10. Sequencing was performed with immunoSEQ multiplex PCR; in TCRdb, only in-frame clones are kept and a portion is missing. The data show about 1.5 million clones, under 99% seen once. This record belongs to a study of shared clonotypes between healthy human individuals. Study-level background: Donors were two women and a few men aged 18 to 49. Study-wide results and caveats: Sequencing depth was expected to affect clonotype sharing among donors. Generation probabilities were higher for clonotypes shared across all four sorted-subset donors than for unshared ones.

This sequence was found in a man aged 25-40 years in good health. The sequenced sample consisted of naive CD4+ T cells sorted from blood. This sample's subset: CD45RA+ positively selected. V gene TRBV19 combines with J gene TRBJ1-2; the match to TRBD1 covers 7 bases. This CDR3 reads CASSTQGGRLYGYTF. CDR3 coding DNA: TGTGCCAGTAGTACGCAGGGGGGAAGGCTATATGGCTACACCTTC.